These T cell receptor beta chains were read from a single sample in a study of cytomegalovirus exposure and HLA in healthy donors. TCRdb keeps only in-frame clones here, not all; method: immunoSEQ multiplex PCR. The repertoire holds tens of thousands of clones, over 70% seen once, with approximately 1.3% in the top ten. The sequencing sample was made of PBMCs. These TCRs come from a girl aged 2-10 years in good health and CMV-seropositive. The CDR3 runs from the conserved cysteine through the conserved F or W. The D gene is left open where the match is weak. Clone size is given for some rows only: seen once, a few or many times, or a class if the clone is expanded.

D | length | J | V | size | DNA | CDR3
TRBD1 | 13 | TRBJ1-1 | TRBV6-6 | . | TGTGCCAGCACCGACAGGGGAGAGACTGAAGCTTTCTTT | CASTDRGETEAFF
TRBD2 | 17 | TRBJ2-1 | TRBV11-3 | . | TGTGCCAGCAGCCCCCCCAGGAGGTTAGCGGGGGCCCCTGAGCAGTTCTTC | CASSPPRRLAGAPEQFF
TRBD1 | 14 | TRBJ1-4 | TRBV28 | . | TGTGCCAGCAGTCAACAGGGGACAAATGAAAAACTGTTTTTT | CASSQQGTNEKLFF
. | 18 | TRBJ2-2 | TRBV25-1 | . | TGTGCCAGCATCCCACGTCCGGTAGAGTCTGGTGAGGGCGGGGAGCTGTTTTTT | CASIPRPVESGEGGELFF
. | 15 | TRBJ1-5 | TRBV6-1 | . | TGTGCCAGCACTGAGGTTGACAGGCTAAGCCAGCCCCAGCATTTT | CASTEVDRLSQPQHF
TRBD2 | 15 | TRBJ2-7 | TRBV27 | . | TGTGCCAGCAGTTTATCGATAGCGGGAGCCCACGAGCAGTACTTC | CASSLSIAGAHEQYF
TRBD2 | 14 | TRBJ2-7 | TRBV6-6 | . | TGTGCCAGCAGTCGCGGACTAGCCTTTATCGAGCAGTACTTC | CASSRGLAFIEQYF
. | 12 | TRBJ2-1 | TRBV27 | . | TGTGCCAGCGGCGGCGTGGACAATGAGCAGTTCTTC | CASGGVDNEQFF
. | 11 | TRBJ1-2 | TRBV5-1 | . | TGCGCCAGCAGCGGCGAGCGGGGCTACACCTTC | CASSGERGYTF
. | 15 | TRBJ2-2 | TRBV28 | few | TGTGCCAGCAGTCTCAGTCGGCTCGGGGCCGGGGAGCTGTTTTTT | CASSLSRLGAGELFF
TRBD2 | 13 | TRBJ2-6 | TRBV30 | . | TGTGCCTGGACACGGGGGGAGGCCAACGTCCTGACTTTC | CAWTRGEANVLTF
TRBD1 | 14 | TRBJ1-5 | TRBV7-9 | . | TGTGCCAGCAGCTTAGCACAGGGGGATCAGCCCCAGCATTTT | CASSLAQGDQPQHF
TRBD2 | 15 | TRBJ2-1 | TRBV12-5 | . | TGTGCTAGTGGCAAAGCGGGAGGGCCGGATAATGAGCAGTTCTTC | CASGKAGGPDNEQFF
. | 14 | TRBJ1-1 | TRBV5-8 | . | TGTGCCAGCAGCGAAACCATATCACAGGCTGAAGCTTTCTTT | CASSETISQAEAFF
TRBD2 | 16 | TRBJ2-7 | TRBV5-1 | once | TGCGCCAGCAGCTTTTCTCCAGCGGGAGGAACCTACGAGCAGTACTTC | CASSFSPAGGTYEQYF
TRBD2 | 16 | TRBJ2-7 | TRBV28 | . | TGTGCCAGCAGCTATACTAGCGGGAGGCTTTACCACGAGCAGTACTTC | CASSYTSGRLYHEQYF
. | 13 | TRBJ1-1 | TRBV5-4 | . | TGTGCCAGCACCGTTTTCGGGGGAGCGGAAGCTTTCTTT | CASTVFGGAEAFF
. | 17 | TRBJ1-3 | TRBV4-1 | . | TGCGCCAGCAGCCAAGGGCCTGCAGGGGTTGCTGGAAACACCATATATTTT | CASSQGPAGVAGNTIYF
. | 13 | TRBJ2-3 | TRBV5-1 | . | TGCGCCAGCAAGGGGATCAACTCAGATACGCAGTATTTT | CASKGINSDTQYF
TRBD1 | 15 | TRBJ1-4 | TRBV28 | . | TGTGCCAGCAGTTTAGCAACAGGGGGCGGGGAAAAACTGTTTTTT | CASSLATGGGEKLFF
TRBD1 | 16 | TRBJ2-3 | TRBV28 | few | TGTGCCAGCAGTTTATGGGACAGGGCGGCGACAGATACGCAGTATTTT | CASSLWDRAATDTQYF
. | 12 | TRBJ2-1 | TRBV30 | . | TGTGCCTGGAGTGACTTAGCGGTTGAGCAGTTCTTC | CAWSDLAVEQFF
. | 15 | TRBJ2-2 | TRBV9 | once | TGTGCCAGCAGCGTAGGGCCCGGGGACACCGGGGAGCTGTTTTTT | CASSVGPGDTGELFF
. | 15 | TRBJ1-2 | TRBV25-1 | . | TGTGCCAGCAGTGAATCCGGAGTTCGGGACTATGGCTACACCTTC | CASSESGVRDYGYTF
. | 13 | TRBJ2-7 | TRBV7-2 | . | TGTGCCAGCAGCTTCCAAGGGGTCGGCGAGCAGTACTTC | CASSFQGVGEQYF
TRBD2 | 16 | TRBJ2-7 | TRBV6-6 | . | TGTGCCAGCAGTGGGTCATTGGGAGCGGGAGACTACGAGCAGTACTTC | CASSGSLGAGDYEQYF
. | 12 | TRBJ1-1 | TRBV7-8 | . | TGTGCCAGCAGCTTTCAGGGAACTGAAGCTTTCTTT | CASSFQGTEAFF
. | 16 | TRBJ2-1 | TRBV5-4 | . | TGTGCCAGCAGCATGGGGGGACTTCAGACCTACAATGAGCAGTTCTTC | CASSMGGLQTYNEQFF
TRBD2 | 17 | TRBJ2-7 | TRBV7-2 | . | TGTGCCAGCAGCTTAGATTGGGGAGCGGGAGGGCCCTACGAGCAGTACTTC | CASSLDWGAGGPYEQYF
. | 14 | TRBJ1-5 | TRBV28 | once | TGTGCCAGCAGCTCTAGGGGTATCGATCAGCCCCAGCATTTT | CASSSRGIDQPQHF
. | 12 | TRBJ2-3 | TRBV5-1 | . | TGCGCCAGCAGCTTGGCCGGAGATACGCAGTATTTT | CASSLAGDTQYF
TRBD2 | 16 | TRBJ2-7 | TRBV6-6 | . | TGTGCCAGCAGTTACTCGAGCGGGGGGAGCTCCTACGAGCAGTACTTC | CASSYSSGGSSYEQYF
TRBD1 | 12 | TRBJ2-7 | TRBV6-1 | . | TGTGCCCTGAAGGGACAGGGCGCCGAGCAGTACTTC | CALKGQGAEQYF
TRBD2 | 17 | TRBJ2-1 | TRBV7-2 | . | TGTGCCAGCAGCTTACGGTCTAGCGGGAGGGAATACAATGAGCAGTTCTTC | CASSLRSSGREYNEQFF
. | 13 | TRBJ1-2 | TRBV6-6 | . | TGTGCCAGTAACCAGGAATCTAACTATGGCTACACCTTC | CASNQESNYGYTF
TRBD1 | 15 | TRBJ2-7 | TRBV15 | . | TGTGCCACCAGCAGAGAACCGGGACAGACCTACGAGCAGTACTTC | CATSREPGQTYEQYF
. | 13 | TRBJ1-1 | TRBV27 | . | TGTGCCAGCAGTTTCCGGGGAAGCACTGAAGCTTTCTTT | CASSFRGSTEAFF
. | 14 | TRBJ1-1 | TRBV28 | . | TGTGCCAGCAGCCCGGACAGAGCCCCCACTGAAGCTTTCTTT | CASSPDRAPTEAFF
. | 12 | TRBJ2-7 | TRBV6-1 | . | TGTGCCAGCCTCGGGAATTCCGACGAGCAGTACTTC | CASLGNSDEQYF
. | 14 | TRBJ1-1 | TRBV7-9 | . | TGTGCCAGCAGCTTAGGGCAGATGAACACTGAAGCTTTCTTT | CASSLGQMNTEAFF
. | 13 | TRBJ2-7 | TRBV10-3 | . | TGTGCCATCAGCCCCGACTTGGCCTACGAGCAGTACTTC | CAISPDLAYEQYF
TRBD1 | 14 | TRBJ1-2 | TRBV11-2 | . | TGTGCCAGCAGCTGGTCGGACAGGAACTATGGCTACACCTTC | CASSWSDRNYGYTF
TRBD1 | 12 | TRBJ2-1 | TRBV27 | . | TGTGCCAGCAGGTCAGGGGGTCATGAGCAGTTCTTC | CASRSGGHEQFF
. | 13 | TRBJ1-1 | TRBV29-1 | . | TGCAGCGCCCAGAAAGGATCGGGAACTGAAGCTTTCTTT | CSAQKGSGTEAFF
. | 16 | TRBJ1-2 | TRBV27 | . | TGTGCCAGCAGTTCATGGCAGGAGGCTGAGCTTTACGGCTACACCTTC | CASSSWQEAELYGYTF
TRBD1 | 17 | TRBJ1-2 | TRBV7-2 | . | TGTGCCAGCAGCTTTCCTCCTAACAGGGGTTGGGTCTATGGCTACACCTTC | CASSFPPNRGWVYGYTF
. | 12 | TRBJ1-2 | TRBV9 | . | TGTGCCAGCAGCGTAGGAGTCGGGTACTACACCTTC | CASSVGVGYYTF
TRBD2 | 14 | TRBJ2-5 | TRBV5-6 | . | TGTGCCAGCAGCTTGTATTCCGGGGGGGAGACCCAGTACTTC | CASSLYSGGETQYF
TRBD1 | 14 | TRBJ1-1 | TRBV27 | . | TGTGCCAGCAACCTGGACAGGTATTCGACTGAAGCTTTCTTT | CASNLDRYSTEAFF
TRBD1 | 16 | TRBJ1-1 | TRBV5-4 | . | TGTGCCAGCAGCTTTGGGGGACAGCCTCAATGGTCTGAAGCTTTCTTT | CASSFGGQPQWSEAFF
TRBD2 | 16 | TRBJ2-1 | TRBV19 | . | TGTGCCAGTAACCTTGAGGGAGGGAGCTCCTACAATGAGCAGTTCTTC | CASNLEGGSSYNEQFF